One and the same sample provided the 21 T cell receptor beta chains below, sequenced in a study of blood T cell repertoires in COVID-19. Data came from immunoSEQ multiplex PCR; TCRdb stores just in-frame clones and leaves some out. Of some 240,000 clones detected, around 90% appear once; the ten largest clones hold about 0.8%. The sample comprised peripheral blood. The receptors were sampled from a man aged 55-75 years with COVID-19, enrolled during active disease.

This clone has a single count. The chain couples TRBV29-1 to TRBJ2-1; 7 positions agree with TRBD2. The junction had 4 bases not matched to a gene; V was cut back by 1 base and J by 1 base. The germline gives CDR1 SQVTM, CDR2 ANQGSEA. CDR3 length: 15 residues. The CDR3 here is CSVEGGGSSYNEQFF. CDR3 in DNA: TGCAGCGTTGAAGGGGGCGGGAGTTCCTACAATGAGCAGTTCTTC.

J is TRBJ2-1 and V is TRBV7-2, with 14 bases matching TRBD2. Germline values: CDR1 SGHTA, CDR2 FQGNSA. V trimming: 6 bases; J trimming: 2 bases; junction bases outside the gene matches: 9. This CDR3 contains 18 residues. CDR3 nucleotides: TGTGCCAGCAGGGACGCAACGGGACTAGCGGGGGCCTACAATGAGCAGTTCTTC. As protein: CASRDATGLAGAYNEQFF.

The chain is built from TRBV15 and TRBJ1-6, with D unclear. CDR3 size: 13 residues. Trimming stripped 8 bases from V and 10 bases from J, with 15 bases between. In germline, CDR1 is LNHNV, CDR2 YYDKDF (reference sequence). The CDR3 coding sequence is TGTGCCACCTCCGGGGTACGATTATCACCCCTCCACTTT. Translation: CATSGVRLSPLHF.

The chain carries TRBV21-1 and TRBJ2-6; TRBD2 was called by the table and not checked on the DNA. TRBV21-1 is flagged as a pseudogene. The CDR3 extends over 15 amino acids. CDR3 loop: CASSLCVSGANVLTF. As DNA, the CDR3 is TGTGCCAGCTCTCTTTGCGTATCTGGGGCCAACGTCCTGACTTTC.

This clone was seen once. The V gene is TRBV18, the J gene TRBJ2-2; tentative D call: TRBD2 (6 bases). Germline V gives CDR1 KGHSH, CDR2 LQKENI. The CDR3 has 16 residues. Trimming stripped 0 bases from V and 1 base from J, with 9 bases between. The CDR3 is CASSPPGTENTGELFF. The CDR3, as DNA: TGTGCCAGCTCACCACCCGGGACTGAGAACACCGGGGAGCTGTTTTTT.

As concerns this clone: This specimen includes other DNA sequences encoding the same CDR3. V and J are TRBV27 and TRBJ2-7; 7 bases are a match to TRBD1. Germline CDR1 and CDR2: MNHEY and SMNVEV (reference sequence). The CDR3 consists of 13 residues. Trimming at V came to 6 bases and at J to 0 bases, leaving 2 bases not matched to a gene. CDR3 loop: CASRGQLSYEQYF. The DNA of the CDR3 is TGTGCCAGCAGGGGACAGCTCTCCTACGAGCAGTACTTC.

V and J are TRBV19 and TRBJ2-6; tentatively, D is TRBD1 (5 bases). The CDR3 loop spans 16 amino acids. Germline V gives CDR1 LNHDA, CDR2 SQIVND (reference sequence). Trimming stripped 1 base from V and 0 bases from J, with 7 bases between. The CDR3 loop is CASSIGRGSGANVLTF. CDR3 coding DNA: TGTGCCAGTAGTATAGGTAGGGGCTCTGGGGCCAACGTCCTGACTTTC.

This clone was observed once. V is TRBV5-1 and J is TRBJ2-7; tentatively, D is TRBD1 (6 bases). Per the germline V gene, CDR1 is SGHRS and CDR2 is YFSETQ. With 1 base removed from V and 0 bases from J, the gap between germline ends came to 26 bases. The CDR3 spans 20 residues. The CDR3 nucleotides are TGCGCCAGCAGCTTGCGAGGCCGGAAACAGGGCTCCGGTAGCTCCTACGAGCAGTACTTC. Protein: CASSLRGRKQGSGSSYEQYF.

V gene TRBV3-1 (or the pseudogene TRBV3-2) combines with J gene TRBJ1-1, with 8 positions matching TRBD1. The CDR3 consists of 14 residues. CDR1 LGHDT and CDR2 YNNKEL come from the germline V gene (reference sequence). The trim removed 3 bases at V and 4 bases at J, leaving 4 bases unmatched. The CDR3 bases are TGTGCCAGCAGCCACTCAGGGGGCCGCACTGAAGCTTTCTTT. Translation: CASSHSGGRTEAFF.

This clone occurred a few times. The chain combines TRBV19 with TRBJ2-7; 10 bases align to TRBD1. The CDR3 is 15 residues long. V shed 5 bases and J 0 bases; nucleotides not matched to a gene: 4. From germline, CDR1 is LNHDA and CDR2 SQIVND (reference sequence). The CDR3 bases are TGTGCCAGTAGTCCGGGGACAGGGGTCTCCTACGAGCAGTACTTC. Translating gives CASSPGTGVSYEQYF.

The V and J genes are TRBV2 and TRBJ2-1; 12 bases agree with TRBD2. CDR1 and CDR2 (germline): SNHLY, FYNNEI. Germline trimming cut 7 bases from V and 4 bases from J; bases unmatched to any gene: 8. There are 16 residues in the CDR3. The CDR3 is CASMFSLAGGYNEQFF. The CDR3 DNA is TGTGCCAGCATGTTTAGTCTAGCGGGAGGGTACAATGAGCAGTTCTTC.

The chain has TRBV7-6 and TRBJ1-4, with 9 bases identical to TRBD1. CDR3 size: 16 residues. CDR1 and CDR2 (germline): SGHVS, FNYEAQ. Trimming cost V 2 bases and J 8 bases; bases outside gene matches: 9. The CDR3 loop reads CASSLRPGQGFEKLFF. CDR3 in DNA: TGTGCCAGCAGCTTAAGACCGGGACAGGGCTTCGAAAAACTGTTTTTT.

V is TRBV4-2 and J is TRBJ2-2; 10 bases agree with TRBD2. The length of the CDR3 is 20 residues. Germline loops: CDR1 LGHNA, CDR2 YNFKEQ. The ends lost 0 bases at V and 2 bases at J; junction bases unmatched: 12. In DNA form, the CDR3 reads TGTGCCAGCAGCCAAGAGTGGTTTAGCGGGGGGCGCGCAAACACCGGGGAGCTGTTTTTT. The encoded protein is CASSQEWFSGGRANTGELFF.

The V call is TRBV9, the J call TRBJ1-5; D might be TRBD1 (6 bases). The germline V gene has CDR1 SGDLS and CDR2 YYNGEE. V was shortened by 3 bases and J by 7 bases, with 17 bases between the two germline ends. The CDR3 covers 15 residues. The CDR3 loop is CASSAGPDTGQPQHF. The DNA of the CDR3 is TGTGCCAGCAGCGCGGGCCCCGATACAGGGCAGCCCCAGCATTTT.

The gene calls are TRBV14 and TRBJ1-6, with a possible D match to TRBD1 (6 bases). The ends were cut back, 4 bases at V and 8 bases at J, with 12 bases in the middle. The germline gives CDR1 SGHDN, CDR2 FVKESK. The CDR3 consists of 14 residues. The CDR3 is CASSRRGNYSPLHF. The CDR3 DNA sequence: TGTGCCAGCAGCCGCAGGGGTAATTATTCACCCCTCCACTTT.

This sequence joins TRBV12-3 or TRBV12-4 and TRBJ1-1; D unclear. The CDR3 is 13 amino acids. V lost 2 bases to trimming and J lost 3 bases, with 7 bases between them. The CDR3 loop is CASSLLRDTEAFF. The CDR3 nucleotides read TGTGCCAGCAGTTTATTGCGGGACACTGAAGCTTTCTTT.

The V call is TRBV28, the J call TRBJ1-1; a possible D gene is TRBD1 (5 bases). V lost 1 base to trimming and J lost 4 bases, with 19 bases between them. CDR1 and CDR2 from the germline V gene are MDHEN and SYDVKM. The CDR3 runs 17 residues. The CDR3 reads CASSLSGTSPKGTEAFF. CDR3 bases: TGTGCCAGCAGTTTATCCGGGACTTCCCCCAAGGGCACTGAAGCTTTCTTT.

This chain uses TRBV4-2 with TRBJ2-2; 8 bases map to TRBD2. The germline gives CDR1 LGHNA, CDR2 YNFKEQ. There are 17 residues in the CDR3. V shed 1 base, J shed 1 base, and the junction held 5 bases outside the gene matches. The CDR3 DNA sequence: TGTGCCAGCAGCCAAGGGAGCGGGAGACAGAACACCGGGGAGCTGTTTTTT. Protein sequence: CASSQGSGRQNTGELFF.

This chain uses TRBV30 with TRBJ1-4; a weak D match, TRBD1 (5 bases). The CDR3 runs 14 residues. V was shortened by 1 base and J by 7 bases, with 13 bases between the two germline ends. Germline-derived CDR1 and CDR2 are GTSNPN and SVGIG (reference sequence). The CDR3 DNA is TGTGCCTGGAGTGCTTCCATAAGGGGTGAAAAACTGTTTTTT. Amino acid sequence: CAWSASIRGEKLFF.

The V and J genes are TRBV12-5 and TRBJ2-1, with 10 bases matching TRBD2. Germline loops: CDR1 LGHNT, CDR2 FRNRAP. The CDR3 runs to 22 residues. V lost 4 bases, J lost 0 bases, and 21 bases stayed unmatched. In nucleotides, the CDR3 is TGTGCTAGTGGTTCGACCGACAAAGGACTAGTTAGCGGGAGGAACTCCTACAATGAGCAGTTCTTC. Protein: CASGSTDKGLVSGRNSYNEQFF. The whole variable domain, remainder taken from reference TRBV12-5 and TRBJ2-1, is DARVTQTPRHKVTEMGQEVTMRCQPILGHNTVFWYRQTMMQGLELLAYFRNRAPLDDSGMPKDRFSAEMPDATLATLKIQPSEPRDSAVYFCASGSTDKGLVSGRNSYNEQFFGPGTRLTVL.

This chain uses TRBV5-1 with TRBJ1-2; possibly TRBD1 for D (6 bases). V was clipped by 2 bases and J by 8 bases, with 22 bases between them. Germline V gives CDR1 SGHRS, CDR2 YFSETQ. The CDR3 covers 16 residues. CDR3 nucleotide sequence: TGCGCCAGCAGCTTTGGGGCAGGGGCAGGCGTAGACGGCTACACCTTC. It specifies CASSFGAGAGVDGYTF.